Here is one T cell receptor beta chain with its context. These data come from a study of OX40 agonist ivuxolimab in advanced cancers. The V end lost 3 bases, the J end lost 2 bases, and 6 bases lay between the germline ends. Germline CDR1 and CDR2: MRHNA and SNTAGT. The CDR3 runs 13 residues. This table comes from immunoSEQ multiplex PCR, and its TCRdb copy is limited to in-frame clones, with some not included. The sample yields more than 85,000 clones, approximately 80% seen once. This chain links TRBV6-4 with TRBJ2-3; D gene uncertain. This sequence originates from an adult with an advanced solid tumor such as melanoma, head and neck, liver or kidney cancer. The specimen comprised CD4+ or CD8+ T cells sorted from blood, sampled in a trial of the OX40 agonist ivuxolimab. The CDR3 loop is CASSEQYTDTQYF. DNA of the CDR3: TGTGCCAGCAGTGAGCAATACACAGATACGCAGTATTTT.